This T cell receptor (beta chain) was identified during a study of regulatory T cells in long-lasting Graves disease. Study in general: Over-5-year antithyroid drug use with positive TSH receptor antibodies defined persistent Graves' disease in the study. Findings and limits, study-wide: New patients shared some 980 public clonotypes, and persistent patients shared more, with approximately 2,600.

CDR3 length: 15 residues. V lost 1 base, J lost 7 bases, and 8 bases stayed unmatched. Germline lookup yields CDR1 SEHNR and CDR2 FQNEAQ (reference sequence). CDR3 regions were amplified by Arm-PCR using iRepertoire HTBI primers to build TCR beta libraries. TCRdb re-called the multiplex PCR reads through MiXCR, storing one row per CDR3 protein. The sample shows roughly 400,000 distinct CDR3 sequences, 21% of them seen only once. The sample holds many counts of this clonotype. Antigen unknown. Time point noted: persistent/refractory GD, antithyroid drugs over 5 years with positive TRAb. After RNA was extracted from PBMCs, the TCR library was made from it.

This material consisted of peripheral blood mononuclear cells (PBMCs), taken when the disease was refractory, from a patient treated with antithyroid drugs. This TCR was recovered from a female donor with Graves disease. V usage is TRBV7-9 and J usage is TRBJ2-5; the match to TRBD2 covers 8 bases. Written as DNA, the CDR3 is TGTGCCAGCAGCTTAGAGGGACTAGGTTCGGTGACCCAGTACTTC. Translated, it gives CASSLEGLGSVTQYF.